The source of this TCR beta chain is a study of CD8 T cells in ankylosing spondylitis. Trimming cost V 0 bases and J 6 bases, with 9 bases left between them. Germline CDR1 is SGHTA and CDR2 is FQGNSA. The CDR3 length is 13 residues. TCRdb re-derived calls from the 5' RACE reads in MiXCR, one entry per CDR3 protein. The repertoire includes about 220,000 distinct CDR3 sequences, 10% of them detected once, and roughly a fifth sits in the top ten. General study results and limits: Peripheral blood held disease-linked clones only at relatively low frequency, and these were CD8+. Apparently characteristic of ankylosing spondylitis blood was a TCR beta motif (fewer than 10 highly homologous variants). Reportedly, significant enrichment of disease-linked clones occurred in matched ankylosing spondylitis synovial fluid.

This clonotype occurred many times. What it binds is not known. The chain uses TRBV7-2 and TRBJ2-7; D is ambiguous. The clonotype comes from a male donor with ankylosing spondylitis or in good health (not recorded which). Source material: blood, either unsorted or a sorted T cell fraction (not recorded which). The CDR3 coding sequence is TGTGCCAGCAGCTTAGCGGGCAATCCCGAGCAGTACTTC. Protein product: CASSLAGNPEQYF.